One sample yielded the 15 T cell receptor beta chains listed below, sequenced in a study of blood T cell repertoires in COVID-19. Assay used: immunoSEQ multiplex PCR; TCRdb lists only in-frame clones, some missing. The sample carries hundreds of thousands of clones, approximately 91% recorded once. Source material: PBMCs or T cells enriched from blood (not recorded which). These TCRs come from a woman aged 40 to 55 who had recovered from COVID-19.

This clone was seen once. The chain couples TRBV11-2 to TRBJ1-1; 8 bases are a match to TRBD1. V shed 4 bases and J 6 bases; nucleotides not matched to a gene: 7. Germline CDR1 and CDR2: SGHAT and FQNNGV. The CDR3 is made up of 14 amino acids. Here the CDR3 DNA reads TGTGCCAGCAGCTCCGTCCCAGGGGGCTCTGAAGCTTTCTTT. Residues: CASSSVPGGSEAFF.

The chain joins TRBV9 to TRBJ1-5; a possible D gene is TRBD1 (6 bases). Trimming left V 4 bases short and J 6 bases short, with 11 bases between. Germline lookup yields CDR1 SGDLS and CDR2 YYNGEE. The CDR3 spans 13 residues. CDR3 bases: TGTGCCAGCAGCCCGTCAGGGGTTCAGCCCCAGCATTTT. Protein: CASSPSGVQPQHF.

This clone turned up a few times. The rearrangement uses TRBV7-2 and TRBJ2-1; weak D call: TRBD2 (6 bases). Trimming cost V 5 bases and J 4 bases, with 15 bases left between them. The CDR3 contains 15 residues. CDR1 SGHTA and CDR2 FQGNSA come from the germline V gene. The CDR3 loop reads CASSPVAEPYNEQFF. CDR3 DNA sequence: TGTGCCAGCAGCCCGGTAGCGGAACCTTACAATGAGCAGTTCTTC. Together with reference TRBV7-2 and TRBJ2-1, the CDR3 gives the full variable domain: GAGVSQSPSNKVTEKGKDVELRCDPISGHTALYWYRQSLGQGLEFLIYFQGNSAPDKSGLPSDRFSAERTGGSVSTLTIQRTQQEDSAVYLCASSPVAEPYNEQFFGPGTRLTVL.

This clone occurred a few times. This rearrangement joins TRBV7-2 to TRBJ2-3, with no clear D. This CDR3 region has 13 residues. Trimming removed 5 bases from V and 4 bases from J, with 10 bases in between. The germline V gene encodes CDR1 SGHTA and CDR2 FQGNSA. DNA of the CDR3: TGTGCCAGCAGCCTCCTATGGTCAGATACGCAGTATTTT. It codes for CASSLLWSDTQYF.

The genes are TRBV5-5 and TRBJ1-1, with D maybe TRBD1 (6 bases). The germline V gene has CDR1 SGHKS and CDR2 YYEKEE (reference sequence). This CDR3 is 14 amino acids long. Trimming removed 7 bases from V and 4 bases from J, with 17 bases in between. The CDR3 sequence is CASCLRGGSTEAFF. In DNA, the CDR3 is TGTGCCAGCTGCCTCAGGGGCGGGAGCACTGAAGCTTTCTTT.

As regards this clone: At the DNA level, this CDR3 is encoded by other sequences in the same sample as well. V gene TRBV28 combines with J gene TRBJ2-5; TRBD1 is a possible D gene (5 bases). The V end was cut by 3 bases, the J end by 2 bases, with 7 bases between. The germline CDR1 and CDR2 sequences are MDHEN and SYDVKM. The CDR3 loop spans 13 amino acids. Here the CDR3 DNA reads TGTGCCAGCAGTTTTCAGGGTCAAGAGACCCAGTACTTC. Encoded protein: CASSFQGQETQYF.

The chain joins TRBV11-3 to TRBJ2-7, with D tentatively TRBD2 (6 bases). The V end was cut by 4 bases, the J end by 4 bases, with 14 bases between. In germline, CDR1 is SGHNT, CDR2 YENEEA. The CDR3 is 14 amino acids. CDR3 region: CASSSRTTAYEQYF. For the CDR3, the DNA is TGTGCCAGCAGCTCTCGGACTACGGCTTACGAGCAGTACTTC.

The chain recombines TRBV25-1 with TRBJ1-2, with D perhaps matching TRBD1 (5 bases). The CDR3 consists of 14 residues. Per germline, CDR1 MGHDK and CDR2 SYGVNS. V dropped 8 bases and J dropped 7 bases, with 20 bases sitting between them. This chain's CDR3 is CASVRTLDEFGYTF. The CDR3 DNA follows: TGTGCCAGCGTCCGGACATTGGACGAATTTGGCTACACCTTC.

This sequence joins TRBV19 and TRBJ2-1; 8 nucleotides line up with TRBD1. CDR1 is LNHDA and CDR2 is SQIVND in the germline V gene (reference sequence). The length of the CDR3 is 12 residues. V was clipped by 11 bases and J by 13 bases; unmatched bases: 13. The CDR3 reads CAPSYRGAAQFF. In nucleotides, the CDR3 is TGTGCCCCTTCGTACAGGGGGGCGGCTCAGTTCTTC.

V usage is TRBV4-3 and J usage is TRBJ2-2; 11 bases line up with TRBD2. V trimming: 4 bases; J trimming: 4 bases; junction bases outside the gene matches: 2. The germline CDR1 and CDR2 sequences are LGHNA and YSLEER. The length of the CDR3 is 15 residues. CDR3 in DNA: TGCGCCAGCAGCCCCGGGACTAGCGGCACCGGGGAGCTGTTTTTT. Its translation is CASSPGTSGTGELFF.

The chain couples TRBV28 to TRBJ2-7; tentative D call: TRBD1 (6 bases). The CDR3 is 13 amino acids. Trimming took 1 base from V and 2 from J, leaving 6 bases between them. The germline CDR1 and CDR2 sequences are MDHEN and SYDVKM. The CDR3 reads CASSLYRAYEQYF. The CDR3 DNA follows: TGTGCCAGCAGTTTATACAGGGCCTACGAGCAGTACTTC. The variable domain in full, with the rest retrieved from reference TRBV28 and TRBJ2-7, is DVKVTQSSRYLVKRTGEKVFLECVQDMDHENMFWYRQDPGLGLRLIYFSYDVKMKEKGDIPEGYSVSREKKERFSLILESASTNQTSMYLCASSLYRAYEQYFGPGTRLTVT.

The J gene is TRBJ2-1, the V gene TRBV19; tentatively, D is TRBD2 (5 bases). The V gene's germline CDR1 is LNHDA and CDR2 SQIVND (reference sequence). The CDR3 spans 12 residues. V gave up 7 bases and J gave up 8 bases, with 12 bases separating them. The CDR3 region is CASNRLADEQFF. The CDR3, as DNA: TGTGCCAGTAATCGCCTAGCAGATGAGCAGTTCTTC.

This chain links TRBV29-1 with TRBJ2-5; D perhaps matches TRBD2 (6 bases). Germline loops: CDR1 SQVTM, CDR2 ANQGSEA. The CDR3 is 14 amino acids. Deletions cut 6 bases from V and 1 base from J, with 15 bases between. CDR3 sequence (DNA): TGCAGCGTGGGGACTCGGGGGACCCAAGAGACCCAGTACTTC. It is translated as CSVGTRGTQETQYF.

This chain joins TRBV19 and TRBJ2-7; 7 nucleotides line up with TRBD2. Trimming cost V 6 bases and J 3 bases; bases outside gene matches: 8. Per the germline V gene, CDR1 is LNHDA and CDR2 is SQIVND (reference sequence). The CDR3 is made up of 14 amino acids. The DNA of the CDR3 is TGTGCCAGTAGCCTAGCGGCCAGTAACTACGAGCAGTACTTC. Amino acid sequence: CASSLAASNYEQYF.

The CDR3 spells CASPSGQGNEQFF. Here the CDR3 DNA reads TGTGCCAGCCCCTCCGGACAGGGCAATGAGCAGTTCTTC. The chain carries TRBV27 and TRBJ2-1, with 8 bases matching TRBD1. The V gene's germline CDR1 is MNHEY and CDR2 SMNVEV (reference sequence). The CDR3 contains 13 residues. V shed 8 bases and J 6 bases; nucleotides not matched to a gene: 6.